The source of this T cell receptor (beta chain) is a study of T cell responses to AZD1222 COVID-19 vaccine. CDR1 and CDR2 (germline): SGHTA, FQGNSA. Trimming took off 3 bases at V and 4 bases at J, with 12 bases between the two ends. The CDR3 is 14 residues long. Assay used: immunoSEQ multiplex PCR; TCRdb lists only in-frame clones, some missing. The sample records about 79,000 clones, approximately 83% being singletons. The sample consisted of peripheral blood, taken 28 days after the second AZD1222 dose. The gene calls are TRBV7-2 and TRBJ1-1, with TRBD1 as a possible D gene (6 bases). The source of this sequence is an adult who received the AZD1222 COVID-19 vaccine. This CDR3 reads CASSFFRGPTEAFF. The DNA of the CDR3 is TGTGCCAGCAGCTTCTTCAGGGGTCCCACTGAAGCTTTCTTT.